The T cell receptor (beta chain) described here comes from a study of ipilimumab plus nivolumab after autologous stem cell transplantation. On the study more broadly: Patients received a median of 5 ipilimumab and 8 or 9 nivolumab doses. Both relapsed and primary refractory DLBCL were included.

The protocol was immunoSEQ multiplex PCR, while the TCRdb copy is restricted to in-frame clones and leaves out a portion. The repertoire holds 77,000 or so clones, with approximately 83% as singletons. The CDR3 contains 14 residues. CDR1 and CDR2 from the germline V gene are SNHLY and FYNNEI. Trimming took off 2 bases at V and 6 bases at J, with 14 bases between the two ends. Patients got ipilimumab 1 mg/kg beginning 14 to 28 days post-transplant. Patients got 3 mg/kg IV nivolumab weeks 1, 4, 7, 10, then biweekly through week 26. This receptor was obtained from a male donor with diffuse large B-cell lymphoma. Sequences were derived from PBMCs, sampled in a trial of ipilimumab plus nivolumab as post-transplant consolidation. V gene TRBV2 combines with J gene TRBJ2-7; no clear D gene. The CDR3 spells CASSENGRAAEQYF. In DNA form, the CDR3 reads TGTGCCAGCAGTGAAAACGGACGGGCCGCCGAGCAGTACTTC. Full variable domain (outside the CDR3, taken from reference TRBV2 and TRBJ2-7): EPEVTQTPSHQVTQMGQEVILRCVPISNHLYFYWYRQILGQKVEFLVSFYNNEISEKSEIFDDQFSVERPDGSNFTLKIRSTKLEDSAMYFCASSENGRAAEQYFGPGTRLTVT.